The present TCR beta chain was sequenced within a study of cytomegalovirus exposure and HLA in healthy donors. Study as a whole: The early release's HLA-typed donors yielded some 85 million unique TCRs. Overall study findings and caveats: Sequencing depth across donors, presence/absence analyses assumed, was roughly uniform. With high specificity and sensitivity, the classifier reportedly diagnosed cytomegalovirus status.

Primers included in the PCR were 60 Vbeta and 13 Jbeta primers. Under the authors' procedure: It was a later analysis that counted tens of millions of unique TCR beta chains, of which approximately 11 million were shared. TCRdb's copy holds only in-frame clones and misses some; the assay was immunoSEQ multiplex PCR. That table is the source of V, J and clone size, and D and trimming were worked out from the DNA. The top ten clones hold about 0.77% of a sample with some 200,000 clones, roughly 83% of them seen once. A remark on this clone: No antigen is known for it.

This receptor was taken from a boy aged 2 to 10 in good health and CMV-seronegative. Source material: PBMCs.

CDR3 sequence: CASSLAGVGYEQYF. CDR3 nucleotide sequence: TGTGCCAGCAGCTTAGCTGGAGTAGGATACGAGCAGTACTTC. The V call is TRBV7-6, the J call TRBJ2-7, with D uncertain. Germline CDR1 and CDR2: SGHVS and FNYEAQ. Trimming took 0 bases from V and 4 from J, leaving 10 bases between them. The CDR3 extends over 14 amino acids. The whole variable domain, filled in from reference TRBV7-6 and TRBJ2-7, reads GAGVSQSPRYKVTKRGQDVALRCDPISGHVSLYWYRQALGQGPEFLTYFNYEAQQDKSGLPNDRFSAERPEGSISTLTIQRTEQRDSAMYRCASSLAGVGYEQYFGPGTRLTVT.